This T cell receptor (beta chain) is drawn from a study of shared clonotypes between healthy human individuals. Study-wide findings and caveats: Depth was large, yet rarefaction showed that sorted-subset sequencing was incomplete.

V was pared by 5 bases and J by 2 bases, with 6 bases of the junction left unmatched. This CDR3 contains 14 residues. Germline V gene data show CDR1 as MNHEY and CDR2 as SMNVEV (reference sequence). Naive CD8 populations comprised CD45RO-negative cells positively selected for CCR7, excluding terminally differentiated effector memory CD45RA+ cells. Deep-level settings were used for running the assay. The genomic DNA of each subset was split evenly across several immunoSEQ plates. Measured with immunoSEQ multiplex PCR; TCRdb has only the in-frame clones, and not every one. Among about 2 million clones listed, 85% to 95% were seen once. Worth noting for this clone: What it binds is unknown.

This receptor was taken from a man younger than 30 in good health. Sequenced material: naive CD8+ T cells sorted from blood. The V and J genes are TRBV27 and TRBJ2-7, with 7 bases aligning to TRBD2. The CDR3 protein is CASSTGRGAYEQYF. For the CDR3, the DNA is TGTGCCAGCAGTACGGGACGGGGGGCCTACGAGCAGTACTTC.